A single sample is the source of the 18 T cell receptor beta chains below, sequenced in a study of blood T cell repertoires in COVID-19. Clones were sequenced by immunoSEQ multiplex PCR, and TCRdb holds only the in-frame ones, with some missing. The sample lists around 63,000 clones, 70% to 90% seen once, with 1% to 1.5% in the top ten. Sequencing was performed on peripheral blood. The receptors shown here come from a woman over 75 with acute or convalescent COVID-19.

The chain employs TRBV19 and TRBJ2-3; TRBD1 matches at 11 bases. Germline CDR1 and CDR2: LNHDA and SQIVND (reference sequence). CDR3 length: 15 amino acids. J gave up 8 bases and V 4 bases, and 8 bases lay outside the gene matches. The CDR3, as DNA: TGTGCCAGTAGTAGCTCCGGGACAGGGGGTCTTACGCAGTATTTT. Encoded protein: CASSSSGTGGLTQYF.

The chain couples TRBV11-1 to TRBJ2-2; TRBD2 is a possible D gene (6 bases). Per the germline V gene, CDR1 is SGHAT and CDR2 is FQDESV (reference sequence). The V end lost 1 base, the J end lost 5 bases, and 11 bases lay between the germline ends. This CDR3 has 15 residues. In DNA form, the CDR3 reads TGTGCCAGCAGCTTAGTGAGGGGAGGAACCGGGGAGCTGTTTTTT. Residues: CASSLVRGGTGELFF.

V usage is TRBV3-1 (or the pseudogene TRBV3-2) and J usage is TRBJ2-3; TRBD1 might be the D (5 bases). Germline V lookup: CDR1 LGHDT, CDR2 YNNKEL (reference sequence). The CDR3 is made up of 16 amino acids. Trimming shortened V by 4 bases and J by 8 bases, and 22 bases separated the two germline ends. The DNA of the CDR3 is TGTGCCAGCAGCCCCCGAACCGACAGTCTTCTGGGTACGCAGTATTTT. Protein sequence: CASSPRTDSLLGTQYF.

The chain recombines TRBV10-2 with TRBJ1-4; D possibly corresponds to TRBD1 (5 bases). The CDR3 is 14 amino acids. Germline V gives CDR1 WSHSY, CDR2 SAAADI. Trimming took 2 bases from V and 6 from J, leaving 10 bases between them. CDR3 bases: TGCGCCAGCAGTGAGGCAGGGTGGGATGAAAAACTGTTTTTT. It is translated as CASSEAGWDEKLFF.

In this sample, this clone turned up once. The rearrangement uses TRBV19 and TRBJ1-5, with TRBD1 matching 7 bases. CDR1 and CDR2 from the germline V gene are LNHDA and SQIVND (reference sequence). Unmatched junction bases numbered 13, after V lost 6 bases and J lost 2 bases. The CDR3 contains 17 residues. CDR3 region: CASSNEDEGAGNQPQHF. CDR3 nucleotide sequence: TGTGCCAGTAGCAATGAGGACGAGGGGGCGGGCAATCAGCCCCAGCATTTT.

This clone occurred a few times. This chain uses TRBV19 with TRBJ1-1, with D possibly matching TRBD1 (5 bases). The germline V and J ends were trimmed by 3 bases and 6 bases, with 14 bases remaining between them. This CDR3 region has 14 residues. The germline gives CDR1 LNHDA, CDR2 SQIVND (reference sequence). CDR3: CASSIRGTWAEAFF. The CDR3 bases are TGTGCCAGTAGTATCCGGGGGACGTGGGCTGAAGCTTTCTTT. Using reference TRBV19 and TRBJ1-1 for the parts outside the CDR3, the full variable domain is DGGITQSPKYLFRKEGQNVTLSCEQNLNHDAMYWYRQDPGQGLRLIYYSQIVNDFQKGDIAEGYSVSREKKESFPLTVTSAQKNPTAFYLCASSIRGTWAEAFFGQGTRLTVV.

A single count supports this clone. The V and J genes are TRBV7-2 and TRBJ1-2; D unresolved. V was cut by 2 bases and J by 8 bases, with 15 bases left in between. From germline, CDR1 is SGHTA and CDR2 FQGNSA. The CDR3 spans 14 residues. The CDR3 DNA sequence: TGTGCCAGCAGCTTAAACTCCGGGGTTGGCGGCTACACCTTC. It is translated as CASSLNSGVGGYTF.

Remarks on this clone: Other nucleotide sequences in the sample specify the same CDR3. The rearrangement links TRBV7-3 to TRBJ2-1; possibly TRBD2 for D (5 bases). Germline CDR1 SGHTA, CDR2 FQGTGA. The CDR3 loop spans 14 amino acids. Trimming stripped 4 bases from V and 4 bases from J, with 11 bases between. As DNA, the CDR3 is TGTGCCAGCAGCTCGCCTGGACTTTACAATGAGCAGTTCTTC. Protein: CASSSPGLYNEQFF.

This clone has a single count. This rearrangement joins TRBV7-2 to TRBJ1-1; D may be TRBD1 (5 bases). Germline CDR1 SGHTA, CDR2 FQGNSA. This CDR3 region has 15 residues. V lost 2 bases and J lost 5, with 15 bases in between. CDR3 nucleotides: TGTGCCAGCAGCTTAAACGCGGGGGTGTCGACTGAAGCTTTCTTT. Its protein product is CASSLNAGVSTEAFF.

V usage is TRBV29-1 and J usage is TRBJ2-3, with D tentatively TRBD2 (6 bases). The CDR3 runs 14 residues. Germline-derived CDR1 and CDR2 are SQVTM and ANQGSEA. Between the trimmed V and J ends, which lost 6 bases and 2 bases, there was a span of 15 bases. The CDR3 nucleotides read TGCAGCGTGGTGGGAGGAGGTTACACAGATACGCAGTATTTT. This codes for CSVVGGGYTDTQYF.

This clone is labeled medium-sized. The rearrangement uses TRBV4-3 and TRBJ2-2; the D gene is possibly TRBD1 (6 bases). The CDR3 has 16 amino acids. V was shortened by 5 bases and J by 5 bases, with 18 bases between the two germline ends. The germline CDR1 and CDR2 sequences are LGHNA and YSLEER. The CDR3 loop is CASSIQGVGNTGELFF. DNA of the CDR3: TGCGCCAGCAGCATACAGGGTGTTGGAAATACCGGGGAGCTGTTTTTT.

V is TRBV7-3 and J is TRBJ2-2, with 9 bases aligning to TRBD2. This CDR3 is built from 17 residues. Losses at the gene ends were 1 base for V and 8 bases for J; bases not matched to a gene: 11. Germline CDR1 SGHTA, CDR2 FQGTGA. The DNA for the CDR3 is TGTGCCAGCAGCTTAAAGGGGCTAGCGGGAAGGTCTGGGGAGCTGTTTTTT. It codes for CASSLKGLAGRSGELFF.

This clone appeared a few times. For the CDR3, the DNA is TGTGCCAGCAGTCCTAGTTGGTATATTGAAGCTTTCTTT. The encoded protein is CASSPSWYIEAFF. The rearrangement links TRBV11-2 to TRBJ1-1; no reliable D call. V lost 6 bases and J 7 bases, leaving 15 bases between the germline ends. CDR3 length equals 13 residues. CDR1 SGHAT and CDR2 FQNNGV come from the germline V gene.

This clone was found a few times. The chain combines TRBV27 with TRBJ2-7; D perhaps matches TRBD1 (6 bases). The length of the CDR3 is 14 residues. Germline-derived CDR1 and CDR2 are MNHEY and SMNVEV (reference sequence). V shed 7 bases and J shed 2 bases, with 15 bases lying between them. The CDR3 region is CASNPGHLPYEQYF. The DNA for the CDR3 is TGTGCCAGCAACCCGGGACACCTTCCCTACGAGCAGTACTTC.

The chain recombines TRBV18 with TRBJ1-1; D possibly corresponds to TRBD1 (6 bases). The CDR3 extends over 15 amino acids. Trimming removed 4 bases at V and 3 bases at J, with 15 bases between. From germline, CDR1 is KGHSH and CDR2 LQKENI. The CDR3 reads CASSLGRGLYTEAFF. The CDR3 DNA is TGTGCCAGCTCACTCGGGCGGGGGCTGTACACTGAAGCTTTCTTT.

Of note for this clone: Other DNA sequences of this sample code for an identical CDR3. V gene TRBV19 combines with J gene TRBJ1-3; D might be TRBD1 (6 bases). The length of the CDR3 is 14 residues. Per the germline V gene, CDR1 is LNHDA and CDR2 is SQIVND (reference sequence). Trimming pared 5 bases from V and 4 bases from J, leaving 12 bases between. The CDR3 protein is CASSPTGSGNTIYF. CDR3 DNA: TGTGCCAGTAGTCCCACAGGGTCCGGAAACACCATATATTTT.

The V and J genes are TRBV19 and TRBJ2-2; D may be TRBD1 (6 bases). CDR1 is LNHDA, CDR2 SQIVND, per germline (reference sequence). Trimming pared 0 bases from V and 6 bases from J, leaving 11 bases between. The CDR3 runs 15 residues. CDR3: CASSIEGTSAGELFF. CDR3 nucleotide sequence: TGTGCCAGTAGTATAGAAGGGACATCGGCCGGGGAGCTGTTTTTT.

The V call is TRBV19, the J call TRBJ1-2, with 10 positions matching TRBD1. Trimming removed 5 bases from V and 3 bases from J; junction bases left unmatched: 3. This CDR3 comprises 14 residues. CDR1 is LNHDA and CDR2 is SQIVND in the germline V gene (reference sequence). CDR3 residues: CASSDRGLYYGYTF. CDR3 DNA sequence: TGTGCCAGTAGTGACAGGGGGCTGTACTATGGCTACACCTTC.